The 25 T cell receptor beta chains listed next were all sequenced from one sample in a study of blood T cell repertoires in COVID-19. Clones were sequenced by immunoSEQ multiplex PCR, and TCRdb holds only the in-frame ones, with some missing. The table includes roughly 180,000 clones, roughly 80% detected once. The material sequenced was PBMCs or T cells enriched from blood (not recorded which). Every receptor here comes from a woman aged 50 to 60 who had recovered from COVID-19.

V is TRBV20-1 and J is TRBJ1-6; a possible D gene is TRBD1 (5 bases). The CDR3 sequence is 13 residues long. V was trimmed by 3 bases and J by 11 bases, leaving 14 bases between them. Per the germline V gene, CDR1 is DFQATT and CDR2 is SNEGSKA (reference sequence). CDR3 in amino acids: CSASIVGLPPLHF. CDR3 nucleotides: TGCAGTGCTAGTATCGTGGGGCTTCCACCCCTCCACTTT.

The genes are TRBV15 and TRBJ1-2, with 7 positions matching TRBD1. CDR1 LNHNV and CDR2 YYDKDF come from the germline V gene (reference sequence). This CDR3 has 12 residues. J was trimmed by 3 bases and V by 8 bases; bases with no gene match: 3. Written as DNA, the CDR3 is TGTGCCACCTCACAGGGGTACTATGGCTACACCTTC. It translates to CATSQGYYGYTF. Combining the CDR3 with reference TRBV15 and TRBJ1-2 gives the whole variable domain DAMVIQNPRYQVTQFGKPVTLSCSQTLNHNVMYWYQQKSSQAPKLLFHYYDKDFNNEADTPDNFQSRRPNTSFCFLDIRSPGLGDTAMYLCATSQGYYGYTFGSGTRLTVV.

The CDR3 reads CASGLVLGRGNQPQHF. DNA of the CDR3: TGTGCTAGTGGTTTGGTACTCGGCAGGGGAAATCAGCCCCAGCATTTT. V is TRBV12-5 and J is TRBJ1-5; D is perhaps TRBD1 (6 bases). This CDR3 has 16 amino acids. Looked up from germline, CDR1 is LGHNT and CDR2 is FRNRAP. V lost 0 bases and J 4 bases, leaving 13 bases between the germline ends.

The DNA of the CDR3 is TGCGCCAGCACGCAGGGCCAAAATCAGCCCCAGCATTTT. Encoded protein: CASTQGQNQPQHF. V and J are TRBV10-2 and TRBJ1-5; tentative D call: TRBD1 (5 bases). This CDR3 has 13 residues. V was pared by 7 bases and J by 4 bases, with 11 bases between. Germline CDR1 reads WSHSY; CDR2 reads SAAADI.

CDR3 DNA sequence: TGTGCCAGCAGCTTAGCTGTGGGGAGTGGTGAAAAACTGTTTTTT. Encoded protein: CASSLAVGSGEKLFF. The chain is built from TRBV7-9 and TRBJ1-4, with no clear D. Trimming cost V 0 bases and J 7 bases, with 12 bases left between them. The CDR3 length is 15 residues. Germline lookup yields CDR1 SEHNR and CDR2 FQNEAQ (reference sequence). Full variable domain (rest looked up from reference TRBV7-9 and TRBJ1-4): DTGVSQNPRHKITKRGQNVTFRCDPISEHNRLYWYRQTLGQGPEFLTYFQNEAQLEKSRLLSDRFSAERPKGSFSTLEIQRTEQGDSAMYLCASSLAVGSGEKLFFGSGTQLSVL.

The chain recombines TRBV28 with TRBJ1-2; 7 bases line up with TRBD1. The germline CDR1 and CDR2 sequences are MDHEN and SYDVKM. V lost 5 bases and J lost 12; bases outside the gene matches: 12. The CDR3 has 13 amino acids. CDR3 DNA sequence: TGTGCCAGCAGTCCGACGACAGGGCGGTCCAACACCTTC. This codes for CASSPTTGRSNTF.

The gene calls are TRBV27 and TRBJ1-2, with 7 nucleotides matching TRBD1. The germline V gene has CDR1 MNHEY and CDR2 SMNVEV (reference sequence). The V segment lost 5 bases and the J segment 7 bases; nucleotides outside the gene matches: 13. The CDR3 loop spans 15 amino acids. CDR3 region: CASSTQQGRGFGYTF. As DNA, the CDR3 is TGTGCCAGCAGTACCCAACAGGGGCGTGGATTTGGCTACACCTTC.

The V call is TRBV19, the J call TRBJ2-3; 7 nucleotides line up with TRBD1. The CDR3 loop spans 15 amino acids. V shed 2 bases, J shed 3 bases, and the junction held 5 bases outside the gene matches. Germline-derived CDR1 and CDR2 are LNHDA and SQIVND (reference sequence). DNA of the CDR3: TGTGCCAGTAGTATAACAGGGGTTGAAACAGATACGCAGTATTTT. This translates into CASSITGVETDTQYF.

The chain links TRBV9 to TRBJ1-2, with D tentatively TRBD1 (5 bases). The CDR3 runs to 12 residues. V was clipped by 3 bases and J by 2 bases, with 5 bases between them. The germline V gene encodes CDR1 SGDLS and CDR2 YYNGEE. The CDR3 spells CASSEGNYGYTF. The CDR3 DNA reads TGTGCCAGCAGCGAGGGGAACTATGGCTACACCTTC.

This clone appeared once. The V gene is TRBV5-4, the J gene TRBJ2-1, with TRBD1 as a possible D gene (6 bases). V gave up 3 bases and J gave up 6 bases, with 10 bases separating them. CDR3 size: 13 residues. Germline V gene data show CDR1 as SGHNT and CDR2 as YYREEE (reference sequence). Here the CDR3 reads CASSSTGPNEQFF. The CDR3 DNA reads TGTGCCAGCAGCTCAACAGGGCCCAATGAGCAGTTCTTC.

The rearrangement joins TRBV15 to TRBJ1-2, with TRBD1 matching 8 bases. This CDR3 is built from 18 residues. Germline V gives CDR1 LNHNV, CDR2 YYDKDF (reference sequence). The trim removed 0 bases at V and 4 bases at J, leaving 13 bases unmatched. The CDR3 bases are TGTGCCACCAGCAGAGATCGTGAACAGGGGGGTGGCTCCTATGGCTACACCTTC. Protein sequence: CATSRDREQGGGSYGYTF.

The rearrangement uses TRBV14 and TRBJ2-3, with 7 bases aligning to TRBD1. In germline, CDR1 is SGHDN, CDR2 FVKESK. V shed 3 bases and J 2 bases; nucleotides not matched to a gene: 5. This CDR3 comprises 15 residues. The CDR3 loop is CASSQVDRVTDTQYF. In nucleotides, the CDR3 is TGTGCCAGCAGCCAGGTCGACAGGGTCACAGATACGCAGTATTTT.

In this sample, this clone turned up a few times. The gene calls are TRBV15 and TRBJ1-6; D not certain. Germline CDR1 reads LNHNV; CDR2 reads YYDKDF (reference sequence). V dropped 0 bases and J dropped 9 bases, with 12 bases sitting between them. CDR3 length: 15 residues. CDR3 amino acids: CATSRDRGWGSPLHF. The DNA for the CDR3 is TGTGCCACCAGCAGAGACCGGGGATGGGGTTCACCCCTCCACTTT.

This chain connects TRBV29-1 to TRBJ1-1; D perhaps matches TRBD1 (6 bases). CDR3 length equals 15 residues. The V end was cut by 4 bases, the J end by 1 base, with 16 bases between. CDR1 and CDR2 (germline): SQVTM, ANQGSEA. CDR3 protein: CSVVGTPRSNTEAFF. Written as DNA, the CDR3 is TGCAGCGTTGTCGGGACACCAAGATCGAACACTGAAGCTTTCTTT.

The chain uses TRBV6-1 and TRBJ2-7; 7 positions match TRBD1. Trimming at V came to 2 bases and at J to 2 bases, leaving 9 bases not matched to a gene. Germline V CDR1 and CDR2: MNHNS, SASEGT. The CDR3 runs 16 residues. For the CDR3, the DNA is TGTGCCAGCAGTGAACATGGGGACAGACAAGCCTACGAGCAGTACGTC. Its translation: CASSEHGDRQAYEQYV.

Remarks on this clone: This specimen includes other DNA sequences encoding the same CDR3. This chain uses TRBV11-2 with TRBJ2-7, with 8 bases that match TRBD1. The CDR3 spans 14 residues. CDR1 and CDR2 from the germline V gene are SGHAT and FQNNGV. V shed 5 bases, J shed 2 bases, and the junction held 5 bases outside the gene matches. The chain's CDR3 is CASSPPGQAYEQYV. CDR3 coding DNA: TGTGCCAGCAGCCCCCCGGGACAGGCCTACGAGCAGTACGTC.

The CDR3 reads CASSLREGAGTF. The CDR3 DNA is TGTGCCAGCAGTCTCCGGGAGGGGGCCGGTACCTTC. J is TRBJ1-2 and V is TRBV28, with 7 bases identical to TRBD1. This CDR3 is 12 amino acids long. The V gene end was trimmed by 5 bases and the J gene end by 14 bases; junction bases not matched to a gene: 11. Germline values: CDR1 MDHEN, CDR2 SYDVKM.

The rearrangement joins TRBV29-1 to TRBJ2-1; the D gene is possibly TRBD1 (6 bases). The length of the CDR3 is 14 residues. Germline V gene data show CDR1 as SQVTM and CDR2 as ANQGSEA. V dropped 7 bases and J dropped 4 bases, with 17 bases sitting between them. CDR3 residues: CSALNGQRYNEQFF. The CDR3 nucleotides are TGCAGCGCACTGAACGGACAGCGTTACAATGAGCAGTTCTTC.

This clone was counted only a few times. The chain joins TRBV4-3 to TRBJ2-1, with 11 bases that match TRBD2. J lost 2 bases, V lost 0 bases, and 6 bases had no gene match. The CDR3 contains 18 residues. Per the germline V gene, CDR1 is LGHNA and CDR2 is YSLEER. CDR3 amino acids: CASSQDLTSGSTYNEQFF. The DNA of the CDR3 is TGCGCCAGCAGCCAAGACCTCACTAGCGGGAGCACCTACAATGAGCAGTTCTTC.

V and J are TRBV7-9 and TRBJ2-7, with a tentative D call TRBD2 (5 bases). Germline CDR1 SEHNR, CDR2 FQNEAQ (reference sequence). CDR3 length equals 13 residues. As DNA, the CDR3 is TGTGCCAGCAGCTTAAACGGGATGTACGGGCAGTACGTC. It translates to CASSLNGMYGQYV.

The chain joins TRBV5-4 to TRBJ1-1; a weak D match, TRBD1 (6 bases). Between the trimmed V and J ends, which lost 2 bases and 0 bases, there was a span of 8 bases. This CDR3 is 14 amino acids long. Germline V gene sequence: CDR1 SGHNT, CDR2 YYREEE (reference sequence). CDR3 residues: CASSLGGLNTEAFF. The CDR3 nucleotides are TGTGCCAGCAGCTTAGGGGGATTGAACACTGAAGCTTTCTTT. Full variable domain (outside the CDR3, taken from reference TRBV5-4 and TRBJ1-1): ETGVTQSPTHLIKTRGQQVTLRCSSQSGHNTVSWYQQALGQGPQFIFQYYREEENGRGNFPPRFSGLQFPNYSSELNVNALELDDSALYLCASSLGGLNTEAFFGQGTRLTVV.

This sequence joins TRBV3-1 (or the pseudogene TRBV3-2) and TRBJ2-3; 9 nucleotides align to TRBD2. The germline V gene encodes CDR1 LGHDT and CDR2 YNNKEL (reference sequence). The CDR3 runs to 14 residues. The J segment lost 6 bases and the V segment lost 4 bases, leaving 5 bases of the junction unmatched. CDR3 in amino acids: CASSRQRGVDTQYF. The CDR3 coding sequence is TGTGCCAGCAGCCGCCAGCGGGGGGTCGATACGCAGTATTTT.

This clone was detected a few times. The chain links TRBV5-6 to TRBJ1-2, with D perhaps TRBD1 (5 bases). Trimming stripped 1 base from V and 4 bases from J, with 14 bases between. This CDR3 contains 15 residues. Germline V lookup: CDR1 SGHDT, CDR2 YYEEEE. CDR3 nucleotide sequence: TGTGCCAGCAGCTTGTGGACCGCGGGGGGCTATGGCTACACCTTC. Its protein is CASSLWTAGGYGYTF.

V usage is TRBV7-2 and J usage is TRBJ2-4; 7 nucleotides align to TRBD1. The CDR3 has 14 amino acids. J was trimmed by 8 bases and V by 0 bases; bases with no gene match: 4. Germline CDR1 and CDR2: SGHTA and FQGNSA. The CDR3 spells CASSLATGLDIQYF. Written as DNA, the CDR3 is TGTGCCAGCAGCTTAGCGACAGGGCTAGACATTCAGTACTTC. Looking up the rest from reference TRBV7-2 and TRBJ2-4 gives the full variable domain: GAGVSQSPSNKVTEKGKDVELRCDPISGHTALYWYRQSLGQGLEFLIYFQGNSAPDKSGLPSDRFSAERTGGSVSTLTIQRTQQEDSAVYLCASSLATGLDIQYFGAGTRLSVL.

The chain recombines TRBV5-1 with TRBJ1-2; 8 positions agree with TRBD1. The CDR3 consists of 14 residues. V gave up 0 bases and J gave up 7 bases; unmatched junction bases: 5. Germline values: CDR1 SGHRS, CDR2 YFSETQ. For the CDR3, the DNA is TGCGCCAGCAGCTTGGCCGGACAGGGCTCTGGCTACACCTTC. The encoded protein is CASSLAGQGSGYTF.